Listed below are T cell receptor beta chains from one sample, sequenced in a study of T cell responses to AZD1222 COVID-19 vaccine. Clones were read by immunoSEQ multiplex PCR, and TCRdb kept only the in-frame ones, dropping some. This sample has approximately 140,000 clones, with 85% to 95% found just once. The specimen was peripheral blood, collected on day 0 of MenACWY control vaccination. These TCRs come from an adult in good health. Both conserved end residues are part of each CDR3. The D gene is left open where the match is weak. Only part of the rows carry a size: once, few, many, or a class if the clone is expanded.

TRBV6-4	NA	NA	TRBJ1-6	CASSTGLRSPLHF	TGTGCCAGCAGTACAGGGCTGCGTTCACCCCTCCACTTT
TRBV10-1	NA	once	TRBJ1-1	CASSARAGRTEAFF	TGCGCCAGCAGTGCACGAGCGGGGAGGACTGAAGCTTTCTTT
TRBV5-1	NA	NA	TRBJ2-1	CASSLVGLNEQFF	TGCGCCAGCAGCTTGGTGGGGCTAAATGAGCAGTTCTTC
TRBV4-1	TRBD1	NA	TRBJ1-1	CASSQEGGLEAFF	TGCGCCAGCAGCCAAGAAGGGGGCCTTGAAGCTTTCTTT
TRBV24-1	NA	NA	TRBJ2-1	CATSDLQPQGYNEQFF	TGTGCCACCAGTGATTTGCAACCTCAGGGGTACAATGAGCAGTTCTTC
TRBV7-9	NA	NA	TRBJ1-5	CASSLADQPQHF	TGTGCCAGCAGCTTAGCCGATCAGCCCCAGCATTTT
TRBV12-3/TRBV12-4	TRBD1	once	TRBJ1-2	CASSFEAGTALRF	TGTGCCAGCAGTTTCGAGGCCGGGACAGCCCTTCGATTC
TRBV6-1	TRBD1	NA	TRBJ2-3	CASSEGQWTAQYF	TGTGCCAGCAGTGAGGGACAGTGGACGGCGCAGTATTTT
TRBV6-1	NA	NA	TRBJ2-4	CASSDGSSGKNIQYF	TGTGCCAGCAGTGATGGTTCATCAGGCAAAAACATTCAGTACTTC
TRBV10-3	TRBD1	NA	TRBJ1-2	CAISEGQGRGYTF	TGTGCCATCAGTGAAGGACAGGGACGAGGCTACACCTTC
TRBV30	NA	NA	TRBJ1-3	CAWRPQAGNTIYF	TGTGCCTGGAGACCGCAGGCTGGAAACACCATATATTTT
TRBV2	NA	NA	TRBJ1-2	CASRGDQEMGYTF	TGTGCCAGCAGAGGGGACCAAGAAATGGGCTACACCTTC
TRBV29-1	TRBD2	few	TRBJ2-2	CSVVGGGHTGELFF	TGCAGCGTTGTGGGCGGGGGGCACACCGGGGAGCTGTTTTTT
TRBV6-1	NA	once	TRBJ2-5	CASSEMSRGGETQYF	TGTGCCAGCAGTGAAATGAGTCGGGGAGGAGAGACCCAGTACTTC